Listed here are 27 T cell receptor beta chains from one sample, sequenced in a study of blood T cell repertoires in COVID-19. The method was immunoSEQ multiplex PCR; TCRdb's version includes in-frame clones alone and lacks a portion of them. Among roughly 80,000 clones listed, around 89% were seen once. The sample comprised peripheral blood. The receptors were gathered from a human donor in a cohort sampled during active COVID-19.

This clone is a singleton in its sample. J is TRBJ2-7 and V is TRBV18, with a weak D call TRBD2 (5 bases). Germline CDR1 and CDR2: KGHSH and LQKENI. The V gene lost 4 bases and the J gene lost 2 bases, with 9 bases spanning the gap. The CDR3 totals 13 residues. The CDR3 loop reads CASSQDFAYEQYF. The CDR3 region has the DNA TGTGCCAGCTCACAGGACTTTGCCTACGAGCAGTACTTC.

CDR3 sequence reads: CARSELSSYNSPLHF. The CDR3 DNA sequence: TGTGCCAGATCTGAGTTGAGCTCCTATAATTCACCCCTCCACTTT. V gene TRBV5-3 combines with J gene TRBJ1-6; unclear D gene. TRBV5-3 is recorded as an ORF, its role being uncertain. V was pared by 7 bases and J by 0 bases, with 11 bases between. This CDR3 contains 15 residues.

V usage is TRBV6-5 and J usage is TRBJ1-2; TRBD1 matches at 10 bases. The germline V gene has CDR1 MNHEY and CDR2 SVGAGI. The V and J ends lost 8 bases and 8 bases, in that order; junction bases with no gene match: 8. The CDR3 runs 13 residues. CDR3 region: CASWDRGARGYTF. The CDR3 region has the DNA TGTGCCAGCTGGGACAGGGGTGCGCGGGGCTACACCTTC.

This rearrangement joins TRBV19 to TRBJ2-3, with TRBD2 matching 15 bases. Germline CDR1 LNHDA, CDR2 SQIVND (reference sequence). V was clipped by 6 bases and J by 5 bases; unmatched bases: 3. This CDR3 region has 15 residues. CDR3 DNA: TGTGCCAGTAGGGGACTAGCGGGAGGAGTAGATACGCAGTATTTT. The encoded protein is CASRGLAGGVDTQYF. Looking up the rest from reference TRBV19 and TRBJ2-3 gives the full variable domain: DGGITQSPKYLFRKEGQNVTLSCEQNLNHDAMYWYRQDPGQGLRLIYYSQIVNDFQKGDIAEGYSVSREKKESFPLTVTSAQKNPTAFYLCASRGLAGGVDTQYFGPGTRLTVL.

V is TRBV5-1 and J is TRBJ1-4, with D possibly matching TRBD1 (6 bases). From germline, CDR1 is SGHRS and CDR2 YFSETQ. V dropped 3 bases and J dropped 8 bases, with 14 bases sitting between them. This CDR3 has 14 residues. As DNA, the CDR3 is TGCGCCAGCAGCTGGACAGCGCCCGGGGAAAAACTGTTTTTT. Its protein is CASSWTAPGEKLFF.

The J gene is TRBJ2-6, the V gene TRBV7-9; D is unresolved. The V gene lost 5 bases and the J gene lost 0 bases, with 8 bases spanning the gap. The CDR3 has 15 amino acids. CDR1 is SEHNR, CDR2 FQNEAQ, per germline (reference sequence). CDR3 bases: TGTGCCAGCAGCCGCCTGGCCTCTGGGGCCAACGTCCTGACTTTC. Encoded protein: CASSRLASGANVLTF.

This sequence joins TRBV19 and TRBJ1-1; 11 bases match TRBD1. This CDR3 region has 15 residues. CDR1 LNHDA and CDR2 SQIVND come from the germline V gene (reference sequence). V was pared by 6 bases and J by 1 base, with 4 bases of the junction left unmatched. The CDR3 loop is CASRTGTGGNTEAFF. The DNA of the CDR3 is TGTGCCAGTAGAACCGGGACAGGGGGGAACACTGAAGCTTTCTTT.

This sequence joins TRBV5-1 and TRBJ2-3; D remains ambiguous. CDR3 length: 15 residues. The V gene lost 4 bases and the J gene lost 4 bases, with 16 bases spanning the gap. CDR1 is SGHRS and CDR2 is YFSETQ in the germline V gene. CDR3 loop: CASSNPGQSPDTQYF. CDR3 DNA sequence: TGCGCCAGCAGCAACCCGGGTCAATCCCCAGATACGCAGTATTTT. Full variable domain (missing parts from reference TRBV5-1 and TRBJ2-3): KAGVTQTPRYLIKTRGQQVTLSCSPISGHRSVSWYQQTPGQGLQFLFEYFSETQRNKGNFPGRFSGRQFSNSRSEMNVSTLELGDSALYLCASSNPGQSPDTQYFGPGTRLTVL.

The chain recombines TRBV5-1 with TRBJ1-2; D remains unclear. The germline CDR1 and CDR2 sequences are SGHRS and YFSETQ. The CDR3 loop spans 13 amino acids. Deletions cut 0 bases from V and 8 bases from J, with 11 bases between. CDR3 region: CASSLVGEKGYTF. DNA of the CDR3: TGCGCCAGCAGCTTGGTCGGGGAAAAAGGCTACACCTTC.

This chain connects TRBV5-5 to TRBJ2-5; TRBD1 aligns across 9 bases. Germline trimming cut 5 bases from V and 5 bases from J; bases unmatched to any gene: 10. The CDR3 loop spans 15 amino acids. Germline CDR1 reads SGHKS; CDR2 reads YYEKEE (reference sequence). CDR3: CASRTTGGRLETQYF. The CDR3 nucleotides are TGTGCCAGCAGAACAACAGGGGGCAGATTGGAGACCCAGTACTTC.

With regard to this clone: One end of the junction varies from germline; a read error may be responsible. The rearrangement uses TRBV3-1 (or the pseudogene TRBV3-2) and TRBJ2-3; 11 bases fit TRBD2. CDR1 and CDR2 (germline): LGHDT, YNNKEL (reference sequence). There are 15 residues in the CDR3. CDR3: CASSLTSGSTDTQYF. The CDR3 coding sequence is TGTGCCAGCAGCCTCACTAGCGGGAGCACTGATACGCAGTATTTT.

The chain has TRBV7-8 and TRBJ1-4, with TRBD1 matching over 10 bases. The germline V gene has CDR1 SGHVS and CDR2 FQNEAQ. The J segment lost 7 bases and the V segment lost 2 bases, leaving 22 bases of the junction unmatched. This CDR3 region has 21 residues. The CDR3 bases are TGTGCCAGCAGCTTAAATTACGCGGGACAGGGGTCCCTAAGGTCGGGTGAAAAACTGTTTTTT. Its protein is CASSLNYAGQGSLRSGEKLFF.

This clone ranks as medium-sized. The chain joins TRBV4-2 to TRBJ2-1; 10 bases line up with TRBD2. In germline, CDR1 is LGHNA, CDR2 YNFKEQ. The CDR3 has 16 residues. The V gene end was trimmed by 0 bases and the J gene end by 5 bases; junction bases not matched to a gene: 4. CDR3 bases: TGTGCCAGCAGCCAAGATCGGACTAGCGGAAACAATGAGCAGTTCTTC. Translating it yields CASSQDRTSGNNEQFF.

This clone was seen once. The chain recombines TRBV28 with TRBJ2-1, with 8 positions matching TRBD2. The CDR3 contains 17 residues. Germline V gives CDR1 MDHEN, CDR2 SYDVKM. With V trimmed by 1 base and J by 9 bases, 14 bases remained unmatched. The CDR3 spells CASSLSPGAGEWVEQFF. In DNA, the CDR3 is TGTGCCAGCAGTTTATCCCCAGGAGCGGGAGAGTGGGTTGAGCAGTTCTTC.

This clone was detected only a few times. The V gene is TRBV3-1 (or the pseudogene TRBV3-2), the J gene TRBJ2-7; perhaps TRBD2 as D (5 bases). The germline V gene encodes CDR1 LGHDT and CDR2 YNNKEL (reference sequence). The V and J ends lost 1 base and 6 bases respectively, with 10 bases between them. The CDR3 is made up of 13 amino acids. CDR3: CASSQVPEGEQYF. In DNA form, the CDR3 reads TGTGCCAGCAGCCAAGTCCCTGAGGGCGAGCAGTACTTC.

The chain couples TRBV6-5 to TRBJ2-2, with D possibly matching TRBD1 (5 bases). V was shortened by 8 bases and J by 1 base, with 8 bases between the two germline ends. Germline loops: CDR1 MNHEY, CDR2 SVGAGI. The length of the CDR3 is 13 residues. CDR3 residues: CASRQQNTGELFF. As DNA, the CDR3 is TGTGCCAGCCGACAGCAGAACACCGGGGAGCTGTTTTTT.

The CDR3 loop reads CASSPGESGNTIYF. CDR3 nucleotide sequence: TGCGCCAGCAGCCCAGGGGAGTCTGGAAACACCATATATTTT. The chain has TRBV5-1 and TRBJ1-3; D possibly corresponds to TRBD1 (6 bases). This CDR3 spans 14 amino acids. V lost 4 bases and J lost 1, with 9 bases in between. Per the germline V gene, CDR1 is SGHRS and CDR2 is YFSETQ.

The V and J genes are TRBV14 and TRBJ2-1; maybe TRBD1 (6 bases). CDR1 is SGHDN and CDR2 is FVKESK in the germline V gene. Trimming shortened V by 2 bases and J by 6 bases, and 8 bases separated the two germline ends. The CDR3 covers 13 residues. The CDR3 region is CASSQNRANEQFF. CDR3 DNA: TGTGCCAGCAGCCAAAACAGGGCCAATGAGCAGTTCTTC.

Remarks on this clone: Mismatch with germline at one junction end may stem from a read error. The gene calls are TRBV7-2 and TRBJ2-1, with 9 bases fitting TRBD2. This CDR3 region has 14 residues. CDR1 SGHTA and CDR2 FQGNSA come from the germline V gene. The CDR3: CASSPQTEKRGVVF. CDR3 nucleotides: TGTGCCAGCAGCCCCCAGACGGAAAAGCGGGGGGTTGTCTTC.

The genes are TRBV7-3 and TRBJ2-1; 8 bases agree with TRBD2. This CDR3 contains 16 residues. After removal of 5 bases from V and 4 bases from J, the junction contained 10 bases not matched to a gene. Looked up from germline, CDR1 is SGHTA and CDR2 is FQGTGA. The CDR3 loop is CASSAFHGGVYNEQFF. CDR3 DNA sequence: TGTGCCAGCAGCGCCTTCCACGGGGGGGTTTACAATGAGCAGTTCTTC.

The genes are TRBV6-1 and TRBJ2-1; 7 bases line up with TRBD2. The trim removed 0 bases at V and 1 base at J, leaving 0 bases unmatched. CDR1 is MNHNS and CDR2 is SASEGT in the germline V gene. There are 15 residues in the CDR3. The CDR3 reads CASSEASGSYNEQFF. CDR3 sequence (DNA): TGTGCCAGCAGTGAAGCTAGCGGGTCCTACAATGAGCAGTTCTTC.

This sequence joins TRBV4-1 and TRBJ2-7, with TRBD2 matching 8 bases. Germline V gene sequence: CDR1 MGHRA, CDR2 YSYEKL. Trimming at V came to 3 bases and at J to 4 bases, leaving 5 bases not matched to a gene. This CDR3 region has 14 residues. The CDR3 DNA sequence: TGCGCCAGCAGCCAGGCGGGAGGCCTTTACGAGCAGTACTTC. This encodes CASSQAGGLYEQYF.

The chain links TRBV3-1 (or the pseudogene TRBV3-2) to TRBJ2-7, with 13 positions matching TRBD2. J was trimmed by 7 bases and V by 1 base; bases with no gene match: 7. The CDR3 has 16 residues. Germline V gene lookup returns CDR1 LGHDT and CDR2 YNNKEL (reference sequence). The CDR3 sequence: CASSQGTGLAGREQYF. CDR3 nucleotides: TGTGCCAGCAGCCAAGGGACGGGACTAGCGGGGAGAGAGCAGTACTTC.

V usage is TRBV11-3 and J usage is TRBJ2-7; 8 bases align to TRBD1. The germline V gene has CDR1 SGHNT and CDR2 YENEEA. Unmatched junction bases numbered 6, after V lost 3 bases and J lost 2 bases. This CDR3 has 15 amino acids. The CDR3, as DNA: TGTGCCAGCAGCTTCAGGACAGGGACAACCTACGAGCAGTACTTC. Residues: CASSFRTGTTYEQYF. The variable domain in full, with the rest retrieved from reference TRBV11-3 and TRBJ2-7, is EAGVVQSPRYKIIEKKQPVAFWCNPISGHNTLYWYLQNLGQGPELLIRYENEEAVDDSQLPKDRFSAERLKGVDSTLKIQPAELGDSAVYLCASSFRTGTTYEQYFGPGTRLTVT.

The genes are TRBV28 and TRBJ2-1; TRBD1 agrees at 7 bases. CDR1 and CDR2 from the germline V gene are MDHEN and SYDVKM. CDR3 length: 19 amino acids. Trimming cost V 5 bases and J 2 bases; bases outside gene matches: 18. Here the CDR3 reads CASSPFFHPTGKAYNEQFF. CDR3 DNA sequence: TGTGCCAGCAGTCCCTTCTTCCACCCGACAGGGAAAGCCTACAATGAGCAGTTCTTC.

This rearrangement joins TRBV10-1 to TRBJ1-1, with D maybe TRBD1 (6 bases). The CDR3 contains 15 residues. Germline V lookup: CDR1 WNHNN, CDR2 SYGVQD (reference sequence). V lost 8 bases and J lost 3, with 19 bases in between. The CDR3 here is CASRETGMLDTEAFF. The CDR3 DNA reads TGCGCCAGCCGGGAAACAGGGATGTTGGACACTGAAGCTTTCTTT.

This chain connects TRBV24-1 to TRBJ2-5; 7 bases are shared with TRBD2. Germline CDR1 is KGHDR and CDR2 is SFDVKD. The junction had 18 bases not matched to a gene; V was cut back by 4 bases and J by 2 bases. The CDR3 sequence is 19 residues long. The CDR3 reads CATSDHALRAGVYQETQYF. CDR3 nucleotide sequence: TGTGCCACCAGTGACCACGCTCTGAGGGCGGGAGTGTATCAAGAGACCCAGTACTTC.